The rows below give T cell receptor beta chains drawn from one sample of a study of T-cell memory formation after mild COVID-19. TCRdb re-analysed the 5' RACE reads in MiXCR, keeping a single row per CDR3 protein. This table holds a few hundred thousand distinct CDR3 sequences, roughly 19% found once. The sequenced sample was PBMCs or a T cell subset sorted from them (not recorded which). The receptors shown here come from a man younger than 30 who had mild COVID-19 (a few samples of this study predate the infection). Cell type and time point are not known. Each CDR3 is given with its conserved first and last residue. The order of the fields is D gene, V gene, clone size, CDR3 length, J gene, CDR3 protein, CDR3 DNA. D genes are given only for firm matches. Size is stated for part of the rows, as once, few or many counts, or as a class when the clone is expanded.

D: .; V: TRBV18; size: few; length: 16; J: TRBJ2-5; CDR3: CASSPLEVGAGETQYF; DNA: TGTGCCAGCTCACCGCTCGAGGTGGGCGCCGGGGAGACCCAGTACTTC
D: .; V: TRBV7-9; size: many; length: 13; J: TRBJ2-5; CDR3: CASSFNPQETQYF; DNA: TGTGCCAGCAGCTTTAATCCCCAAGAGACCCAGTACTTC
D: .; V: TRBV11-2; size: few; length: 16; J: TRBJ1-3; CDR3: CASSLMGAASGNTIYF; DNA: TGTGCCAGCAGCTTAATGGGGGCAGCTTCTGGAAACACCATATATTTT
D: TRBD1; V: TRBV7-9; size: few; length: 16; J: TRBJ2-2; CDR3: CASSHGTGKNTGELFF; DNA: TGTGCCAGCAGCCACGGGACAGGAAAAAACACCGGGGAGCTGTTTTTT
D: TRBD2; V: TRBV29-1; size: few; length: 14; J: TRBJ2-3; CDR3: CSVDGRGGTDTQYF; DNA: TGCAGCGTTGACGGGCGGGGGGGCACAGATACGCAGTATTTT
D: .; V: TRBV20-1; size: few; length: 13; J: TRBJ2-2; CDR3: CSARDGGTGELFF; DNA: TGCAGTGCTAGAGATGGGGGAACCGGGGAGCTGTTTTTT
D: .; V: TRBV7-2; size: many; length: 13; J: TRBJ2-4; CDR3: CASSSRVANIQYF; DNA: TGTGCCAGCAGCTCAAGGGTCGCGAACATTCAGTACTTC
D: .; V: TRBV7-2; size: .; length: 15; J: TRBJ2-1; CDR3: CASSLTQGVHNEQFF; DNA: TGTGCCAGCAGCTTAACACAGGGCGTACACAATGAGCAGTTCTTC
D: .; V: TRBV4-1; size: few; length: 18; J: TRBJ2-1; CDR3: CASSQDLAAGARSNEQFF; DNA: TGCGCCAGCAGCCAAGATCTTGCGGCGGGGGCGAGGTCAAATGAGCAGTTCTTC
D: TRBD1; V: TRBV11-2; size: .; length: 14; J: TRBJ1-2; CDR3: CASSFTDRGYGYTF; DNA: TGTGCCAGCAGCTTTACCGACAGGGGTTATGGCTACACCTTC
D: .; V: TRBV3-1; size: .; length: 14; J: TRBJ2-1; CDR3: CASSQPPEVEEQFF; DNA: TGTGCCAGCAGCCAACCCCCTGAGGTGGAGGAGCAGTTCTTC
D: TRBD1; V: TRBV4-1; size: few; length: 15; J: TRBJ2-3; CDR3: CASSQEEGQRLAQYF; DNA: TGCGCCAGCAGCCAAGAAGAGGGACAGCGTCTAGCGCAGTATTTT
D: TRBD1; V: TRBV7-7; size: few; length: 15; J: TRBJ2-2; CDR3: CASSATGGTTGELFF; DNA: TGTGCTAGCAGCGCAACAGGGGGCACCACCGGGGAGCTGTTTTTT
D: .; V: TRBV2; size: .; length: 16; J: TRBJ2-6; CDR3: CASTPRAPSGANVLTF; DNA: TGTGCCAGCACACCCAGGGCCCCCTCTGGGGCCAACGTCCTGACTTTC
D: TRBD2; V: TRBV28; size: few; length: 14; J: TRBJ2-2; CDR3: CASSLSGADGELFF; DNA: TGTGCCAGCAGTTTAAGCGGGGCGGACGGGGAGCTGTTTTTT
D: .; V: TRBV6-6; size: .; length: 12; J: TRBJ2-7; CDR3: CASSYLWDEQYF; DNA: TGTGCCAGCAGTTACTTGTGGGACGAGCAGTACTTC
D: TRBD1; V: TRBV28; size: .; length: 15; J: TRBJ1-1; CDR3: CASSFLDRVGTEAFF; DNA: TGTGCCAGCAGTTTCTTGGACAGGGTGGGAACTGAAGCTTTCTTT
D: .; V: TRBV29-1; size: .; length: 16; J: TRBJ1-5; CDR3: CSVARSGQGNNQPQHF; DNA: TGCAGCGTTGCGCGGTCAGGCCAGGGTAACAATCAGCCCCAGCATTTT
D: TRBD1; V: TRBV6-2/TRBV6-3; size: .; length: 16; J: TRBJ1-5; CDR3: CASSYHGTGVVQPQHF; DNA: TGTGCCAGCAGTTACCATGGGACAGGGGTGGTTCAGCCCCAGCATTTT
D: .; V: TRBV7-2; size: few; length: 14; J: TRBJ1-5; CDR3: CASSFQYSNQPQHF; DNA: TGTGCCAGCAGCTTTCAGTATAGCAATCAGCCCCAGCATTTT
D: .; V: TRBV29-1; size: .; length: 12; J: TRBJ2-3; CDR3: CSVDEGTDTQYF; DNA: TGCAGCGTTGACGAGGGGACAGATACGCAGTATTTT
D: TRBD2; V: TRBV7-3; size: few; length: 16; J: TRBJ2-2; CDR3: CASSPPSGGPTGELFF; DNA: TGTGCCAGCAGCCCCCCTAGCGGGGGCCCCACCGGGGAGCTGTTTTTT
D: TRBD1; V: TRBV29-1; size: .; length: 11; J: TRBJ1-1; CDR3: CSVVRDREAFF; DNA: TGCAGCGTAGTCCGGGACAGAGAAGCTTTCTTT
D: .; V: TRBV18; size: .; length: 17; J: TRBJ2-1; CDR3: CASSPSPGLSSYNEQFF; DNA: TGTGCCAGCTCACCATCCCCCGGGTTGAGCTCCTACAATGAGCAGTTCTTC
D: .; V: TRBV25-1; size: few; length: 13; J: TRBJ1-1; CDR3: CASRRQSGREAFF; DNA: TGTGCCAGCAGGAGACAGTCCGGGCGTGAAGCTTTCTTT
D: TRBD1; V: TRBV6-5; size: few; length: 16; J: TRBJ1-3; CDR3: CASRTGITFSGNTIYF; DNA: TGTGCCAGCAGGACAGGGATTACCTTCTCTGGAAACACCATATATTTT
D: .; V: TRBV25-1; size: .; length: 13; J: TRBJ2-5; CDR3: CASSEGALETQYF; DNA: TGTGCCAGCAGTGAGGGGGCTCTGGAGACCCAGTACTTC
D: .; V: TRBV6-2/TRBV6-3; size: few; length: 15; J: TRBJ2-3; CDR3: CASSPIHGVGDTQYF; DNA: TGTGCCAGCAGCCCTATCCATGGGGTAGGAGATACGCAGTATTTT
D: .; V: TRBV4-3; size: few; length: 15; J: TRBJ1-4; CDR3: CASSQEFSPREKLFF; DNA: TGCGCCAGCAGCCAAGAATTCAGCCCACGAGAAAAACTGTTTTTT
D: .; V: TRBV20-1; size: once; length: 11; J: TRBJ2-1; CDR3: CSARKNNEQFF; DNA: TGCAGTGCCCGTAAGAACAATGAGCAGTTCTTC
D: TRBD1; V: TRBV9; size: .; length: 14; J: TRBJ1-2; CDR3: CASSGDRGGYGYTF; DNA: TGTGCCAGCAGCGGTGACAGGGGTGGCTATGGCTACACCTTC
D: TRBD1; V: TRBV12-3/TRBV12-4; size: few; length: 15; J: TRBJ1-5; CDR3: CASSLAGTGDQPQHF; DNA: TGTGCCAGCAGTTTAGCGGGGACAGGGGACCAGCCCCAGCATTTT
D: .; V: TRBV6-5; size: .; length: 17; J: TRBJ2-1; CDR3: CASSRETGDYSYNEQFF; DNA: TGTGCCAGCAGTCGAGAGACAGGGGACTACTCCTACAATGAGCAGTTCTTC
D: .; V: TRBV19; size: .; length: 15; J: TRBJ2-3; CDR3: CASTSIERTSGTQYF; DNA: TGTGCCAGTACCTCCATTGAACGGACAAGTGGGACGCAGTATTTT
D: .; V: TRBV12-3/TRBV12-4; size: .; length: 15; J: TRBJ1-1; CDR3: CASSPVRGEGTEAFF; DNA: TGTGCCAGCAGTCCGGTTCGGGGGGAGGGGACTGAAGCTTTCTTT
D: .; V: TRBV6-5; size: .; length: 17; J: TRBJ2-5; CDR3: CASSYHIGRVGKETQYF; DNA: TGTGCCAGCAGTTACCATATAGGCAGGGTCGGGAAAGAGACCCAGTACTTC
D: .; V: TRBV7-2; size: .; length: 13; J: TRBJ2-1; CDR3: CASSLVWGNEQFF; DNA: TGTGCCAGCAGCTTAGTTTGGGGGAATGAGCAGTTCTTC
D: .; V: TRBV29-1; size: .; length: 13; J: TRBJ2-3; CDR3: CSVAYRSTDTQYF; DNA: TGCAGCGTTGCGTACAGGAGCACAGATACGCAGTATTTT
D: TRBD2; V: TRBV7-9; size: .; length: 13; J: TRBJ2-3; CDR3: CASSREGVHTQYF; DNA: TGTGCCAGCAGCCGGGAGGGTGTGCATACGCAGTATTTT
D: .; V: TRBV12-3/TRBV12-4; size: few; length: 13; J: TRBJ1-4; CDR3: CASSSGGNEKLFF; DNA: TGTGCCAGCAGTTCGGGGGGGAATGAAAAACTGTTTTTT
D: .; V: TRBV7-2; size: few; length: 13; J: TRBJ2-1; CDR3: CASTSTEFNEQFF; DNA: TGTGCCAGCACCTCGACCGAATTCAATGAGCAGTTCTTC
D: .; V: TRBV28; size: .; length: 14; J: TRBJ1-1; CDR3: CASSRPEGYTEAFF; DNA: TGTGCCAGCAGTCGTCCCGAGGGCTACACTGAAGCTTTCTTT
D: TRBD1; V: TRBV7-3; size: few; length: 14; J: TRBJ2-3; CDR3: CASTPGTGTDTQYF; DNA: TGTGCCAGCACCCCTGGGACAGGGACAGATACGCAGTATTTT
D: .; V: TRBV4-1; size: .; length: 15; J: TRBJ2-3; CDR3: CASSQDVARTDTQYF; DNA: TGCGCCAGCAGCCAAGATGTCGCCCGCACAGATACGCAGTATTTT
D: .; V: TRBV6-6; size: few; length: 15; J: TRBJ1-1; CDR3: CASSDFSGGGTEAFF; DNA: TGTGCCAGCAGCGACTTTTCTGGCGGAGGCACTGAAGCTTTCTTT
D: .; V: TRBV5-1; size: .; length: 16; J: TRBJ2-2; CDR3: CASSLGRAGHTGELFF; DNA: TGCGCCAGCAGCTTGGGCCGGGCGGGGCACACCGGGGAGCTGTTTTTT
D: .; V: TRBV6-5; size: few; length: 17; J: TRBJ2-5; CDR3: CASSYSNRLAGPATQYF; DNA: TGTGCCAGCAGTTACTCCAACCGGCTTGCGGGACCCGCTACCCAGTACTTC
D: .; V: TRBV20-1; size: .; length: 14; J: TRBJ2-3; CDR3: CSARRGGLTDTQYF; DNA: TGCAGTGCTAGGAGGGGGGGTCTCACAGATACGCAGTATTTT
D: .; V: TRBV20-1; size: few; length: 13; J: TRBJ2-1; CDR3: CSARGQTGNEQFF; DNA: TGCAGTGCTAGAGGGCAGACGGGCAATGAGCAGTTCTTC
D: .; V: TRBV28; size: .; length: 16; J: TRBJ2-6; CDR3: CASSSARRSGANVLTF; DNA: TGTGCCAGCAGCTCGGCGAGGAGGTCTGGGGCCAACGTCCTGACTTTC